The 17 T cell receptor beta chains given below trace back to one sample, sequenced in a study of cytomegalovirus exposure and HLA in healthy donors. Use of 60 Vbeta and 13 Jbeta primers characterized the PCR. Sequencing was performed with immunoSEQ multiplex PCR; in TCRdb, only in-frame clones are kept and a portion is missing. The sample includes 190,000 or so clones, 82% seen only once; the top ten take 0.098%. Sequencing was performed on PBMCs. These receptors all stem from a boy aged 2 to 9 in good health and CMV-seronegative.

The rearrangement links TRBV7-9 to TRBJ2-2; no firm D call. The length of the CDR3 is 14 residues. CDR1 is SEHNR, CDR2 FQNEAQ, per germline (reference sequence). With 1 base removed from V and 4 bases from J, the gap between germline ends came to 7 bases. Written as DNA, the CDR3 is TGTGCCAGCAGCTTAGTACCGGGCACCGGGGAGCTGTTTTTT. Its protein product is CASSLVPGTGELFF.

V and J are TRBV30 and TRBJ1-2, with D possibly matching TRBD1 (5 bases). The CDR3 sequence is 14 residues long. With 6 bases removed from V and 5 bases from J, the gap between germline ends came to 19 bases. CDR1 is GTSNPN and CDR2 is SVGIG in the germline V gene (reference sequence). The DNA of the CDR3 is TGTGCCTGCATCTTAGGGCAGGGAGGGTATGGCTACACCTTC. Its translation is CACILGQGGYGYTF. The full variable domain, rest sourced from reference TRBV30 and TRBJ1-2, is SQTIHQWPATLVQPVGSPLSLECTVEGTSNPNLYWYRQAAGRGLQLLFYSVGIGQISSEVPQNLSASRPQDRQFILSSKKLLLSDSGFYLCACILGQGGYGYTFGSGTRLTVV.

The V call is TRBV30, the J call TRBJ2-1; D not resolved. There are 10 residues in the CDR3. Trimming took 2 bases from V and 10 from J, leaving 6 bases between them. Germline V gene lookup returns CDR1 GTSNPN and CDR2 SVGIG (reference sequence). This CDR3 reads CAWSSGEQFF. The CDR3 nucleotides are TGTGCCTGGAGTTCCGGGGAGCAGTTCTTC.

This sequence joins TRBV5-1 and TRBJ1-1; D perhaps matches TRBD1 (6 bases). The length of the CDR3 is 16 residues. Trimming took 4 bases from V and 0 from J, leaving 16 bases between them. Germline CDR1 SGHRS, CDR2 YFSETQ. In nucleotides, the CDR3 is TGCGCCAGCAGCCCTAGGGCAGGGGTCATGAACACTGAAGCTTTCTTT. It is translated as CASSPRAGVMNTEAFF.

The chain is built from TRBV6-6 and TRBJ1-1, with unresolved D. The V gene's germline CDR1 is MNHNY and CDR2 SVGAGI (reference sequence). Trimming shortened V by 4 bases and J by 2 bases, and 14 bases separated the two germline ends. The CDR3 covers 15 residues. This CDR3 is CASSSPPGKNTEAFF. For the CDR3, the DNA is TGTGCCAGCAGTTCCCCCCCGGGAAAAAACACTGAAGCTTTCTTT.

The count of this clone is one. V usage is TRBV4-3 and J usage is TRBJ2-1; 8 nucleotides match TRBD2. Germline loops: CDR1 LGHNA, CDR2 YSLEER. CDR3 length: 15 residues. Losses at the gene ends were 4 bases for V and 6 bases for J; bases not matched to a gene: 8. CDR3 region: CASSLAGGAGNEQFF. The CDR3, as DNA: TGCGCCAGCAGCCTTGCCGGGGGGGCCGGCAATGAGCAGTTCTTC.

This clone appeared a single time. The CDR3, as DNA: TGTGCCAGCAGCTCTTTCACAGATACGCAGTATTTT. Translated: CASSSFTDTQYF. The chain links TRBV11-3 to TRBJ2-3; D is unresolved. V lost 4 bases to trimming and J lost 2 bases, with 4 bases between them. CDR1 and CDR2 from the germline V gene are SGHNT and YENEEA. This CDR3 comprises 12 residues.

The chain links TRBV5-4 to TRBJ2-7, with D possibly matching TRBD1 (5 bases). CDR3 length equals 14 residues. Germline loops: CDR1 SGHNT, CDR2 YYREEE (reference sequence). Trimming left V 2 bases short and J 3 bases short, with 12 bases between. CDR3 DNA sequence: TGTGCCAGCAGCTTCGTCGGCAGGGACTACGAGCAGTACTTC. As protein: CASSFVGRDYEQYF.

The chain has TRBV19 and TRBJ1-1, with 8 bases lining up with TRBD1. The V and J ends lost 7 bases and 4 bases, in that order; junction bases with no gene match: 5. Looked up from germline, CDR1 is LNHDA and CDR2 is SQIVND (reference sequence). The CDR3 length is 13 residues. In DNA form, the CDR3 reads TGTGCCAGTATGGACAGGGAGAGCACTGAAGCTTTCTTT. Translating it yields CASMDRESTEAFF.

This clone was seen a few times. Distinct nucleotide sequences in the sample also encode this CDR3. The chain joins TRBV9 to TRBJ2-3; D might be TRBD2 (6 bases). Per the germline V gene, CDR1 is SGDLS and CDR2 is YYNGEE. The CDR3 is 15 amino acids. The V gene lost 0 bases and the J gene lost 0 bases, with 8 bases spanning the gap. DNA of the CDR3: TGTGCCAGCAGCGTAGTGGGGGGAAGCACAGATACGCAGTATTTT. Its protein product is CASSVVGGSTDTQYF.

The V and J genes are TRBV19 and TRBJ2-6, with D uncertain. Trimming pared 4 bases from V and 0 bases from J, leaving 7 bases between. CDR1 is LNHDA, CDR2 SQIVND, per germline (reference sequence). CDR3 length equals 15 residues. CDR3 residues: CASSTFNSGANVLTF. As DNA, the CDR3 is TGTGCCAGTAGTACCTTTAACTCTGGGGCCAACGTCCTGACTTTC.

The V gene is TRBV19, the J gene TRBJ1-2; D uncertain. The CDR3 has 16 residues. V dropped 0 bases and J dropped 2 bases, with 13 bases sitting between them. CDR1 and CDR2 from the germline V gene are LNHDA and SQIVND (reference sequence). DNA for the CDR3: TGTGCCAGTAGTATAGAACTAGGGATCCCCAACTATGGCTACACCTTC. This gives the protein CASSIELGIPNYGYTF.

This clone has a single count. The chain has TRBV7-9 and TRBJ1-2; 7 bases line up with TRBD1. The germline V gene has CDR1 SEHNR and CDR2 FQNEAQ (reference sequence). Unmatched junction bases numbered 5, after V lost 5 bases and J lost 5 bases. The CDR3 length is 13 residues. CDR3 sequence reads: CASSRTGPYGYTF. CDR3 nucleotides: TGTGCCAGCAGCCGGACAGGACCATATGGCTACACCTTC.

For the CDR3, the DNA is TGTGCCACCAGAAGATTAACTGATTCACCCCTCCACTTT. Protein sequence: CATRRLTDSPLHF. The rearrangement uses TRBV15 and TRBJ1-6; no clear D gene. This CDR3 is built from 13 residues. Per germline, CDR1 LNHNV and CDR2 YYDKDF (reference sequence). The V gene lost 6 bases and the J gene lost 8 bases, with 11 bases spanning the gap.

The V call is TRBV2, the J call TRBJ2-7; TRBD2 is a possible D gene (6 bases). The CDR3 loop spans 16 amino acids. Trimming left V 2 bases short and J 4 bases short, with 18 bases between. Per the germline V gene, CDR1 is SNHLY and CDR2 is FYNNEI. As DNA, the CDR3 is TGTGCCAGCAGTGAACTGATGGCTCGGGGGAGGTACGAGCAGTACTTC. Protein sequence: CASSELMARGRYEQYF.

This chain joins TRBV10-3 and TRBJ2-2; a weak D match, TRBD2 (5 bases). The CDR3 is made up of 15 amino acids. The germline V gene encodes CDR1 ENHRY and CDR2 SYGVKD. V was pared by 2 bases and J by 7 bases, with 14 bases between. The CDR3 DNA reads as TGTGCCATCAGTGAGACCCCAGGAGGAGTCGGGGAGCTGTTTTTT. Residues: CAISETPGGVGELFF.

The CDR3 DNA is TGTGCCAGCAGTGAGCAACCGGGACAGGGTACTGAAGCTTTCTTT. This translates into CASSEQPGQGTEAFF. The gene calls are TRBV6-1 and TRBJ1-1, with 9 bases aligning to TRBD1. The CDR3 runs to 15 residues. The trim removed 3 bases at V and 5 bases at J, leaving 7 bases unmatched. CDR1 is MNHNS, CDR2 SASEGT, per germline.